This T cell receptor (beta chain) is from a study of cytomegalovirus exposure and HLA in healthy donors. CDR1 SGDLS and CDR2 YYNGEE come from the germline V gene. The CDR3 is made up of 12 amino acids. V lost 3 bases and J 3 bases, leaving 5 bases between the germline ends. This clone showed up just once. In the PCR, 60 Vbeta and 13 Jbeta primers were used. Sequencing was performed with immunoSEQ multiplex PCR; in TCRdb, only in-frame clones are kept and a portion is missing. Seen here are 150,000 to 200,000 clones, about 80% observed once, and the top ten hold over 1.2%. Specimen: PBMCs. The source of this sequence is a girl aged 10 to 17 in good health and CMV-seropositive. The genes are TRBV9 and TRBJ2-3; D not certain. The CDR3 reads CASSAETDTQYF. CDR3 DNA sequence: TGTGCCAGCAGCGCAGAAACAGATACGCAGTATTTT.